These 23 T cell receptor beta chains originate from one sample sequenced in a study of T cell responses to AZD1222 COVID-19 vaccine. Clones were read by immunoSEQ multiplex PCR, and TCRdb kept only the in-frame ones, dropping some. The data show 150,000 to 200,000 clones, about nine tenths seen once. This material consisted of peripheral blood, taken on day 0 of AZD1222 vaccination. The source of these receptors is an adult in good health.

The V and J genes are TRBV7-9 and TRBJ1-2; D might be TRBD1 (6 bases). The ends were cut back, 6 bases at V and 2 bases at J, with 10 bases in the middle. CDR3 length equals 13 residues. Germline V gives CDR1 SEHNR, CDR2 FQNEAQ (reference sequence). The DNA for the CDR3 is TGTGCCAGCAGGCCCGGACAGAACTATGGCTACACCTTC. Amino acids: CASRPGQNYGYTF.

The V gene is TRBV2, the J gene TRBJ2-1, with 14 bases that match TRBD2. J was trimmed by 3 bases and V by 5 bases; bases with no gene match: 3. Germline CDR1 is SNHLY and CDR2 is FYNNEI. This CDR3 has 16 amino acids. The CDR3 here is CASSPTSGGVYNEQFF. The CDR3 DNA is TGTGCCAGCAGTCCGACTAGCGGGGGGGTCTACAATGAGCAGTTCTTC. The complete variable domain, with remaining parts taken from reference TRBV2 and TRBJ2-1, reads EPEVTQTPSHQVTQMGQEVILRCVPISNHLYFYWYRQILGQKVEFLVSFYNNEISEKSEIFDDQFSVERPDGSNFTLKIRSTKLEDSAMYFCASSPTSGGVYNEQFFGPGTRLTVL.

This clone was seen once. CDR3 in amino acids: CASSLNYGYTF. The CDR3 DNA follows: TGTGCCAGCAGCTTAAACTATGGCTACACCTTC. The rearrangement links TRBV11-2 to TRBJ1-2; D is ambiguous. Germline CDR1 is SGHAT and CDR2 is FQNNGV. The CDR3 sequence is 11 residues long. The V and J ends lost 2 bases and 2 bases respectively, with 0 bases between them.

CDR3 bases: TGTGCCAGCAGCTTATCAGGCGGTTCTAACACCGGGGAGCTGTTTTTT. Translated, it gives CASSLSGGSNTGELFF. The V and J genes are TRBV7-7 and TRBJ2-2, with D uncertain. The V end was cut by 2 bases, the J end by 2 bases, with 12 bases between. The germline gives CDR1 SSHAT, CDR2 FNYEAQ (reference sequence). The CDR3 sequence is 16 residues long. Supplemented by reference TRBV7-7 and TRBJ2-2, the full variable domain reads GAGVSQSPRYKVTKRGQDVTLRCDPISSHATLYWYQQALGQGPEFLTYFNYEAQPDKSGLPSDRFSAERPEGSISTLTIQRTEQRDSAMYRCASSLSGGSNTGELFFGEGSRLTVL.

This chain uses TRBV25-1 with TRBJ1-6; 7 bases align to TRBD1. The CDR3 is 17 amino acids. Trimming cost V 4 bases and J 0 bases; bases outside gene matches: 6. Germline V gene data show CDR1 as MGHDK and CDR2 as SYGVNS. This CDR3 is CASSVGGPRSYNSPLHF. Written as DNA, the CDR3 is TGTGCCAGCAGTGTAGGGGGCCCCCGCTCCTATAATTCACCCCTCCACTTT.

The chain couples TRBV5-1 to TRBJ1-5; 8 positions match TRBD1. J was trimmed by 2 bases and V by 4 bases; bases with no gene match: 14. CDR1 is SGHRS, CDR2 YFSETQ, per germline. The CDR3 totals 18 residues. The CDR3 DNA reads TGCGCCAGCAGCCACCGGGACAGGTCGTTTGGCGGCAATCAGCCCCAGCATTTT. Its protein is CASSHRDRSFGGNQPQHF. Full variable domain (rest looked up from reference TRBV5-1 and TRBJ1-5): KAGVTQTPRYLIKTRGQQVTLSCSPISGHRSVSWYQQTPGQGLQFLFEYFSETQRNKGNFPGRFSGRQFSNSRSEMNVSTLELGDSALYLCASSHRDRSFGGNQPQHFGDGTRLSIL.

V gene TRBV6-5 combines with J gene TRBJ1-2; perhaps TRBD1 as D (6 bases). This CDR3 spans 14 amino acids. CDR1 MNHEY and CDR2 SVGAGI come from the germline V gene. The germline V and J ends were trimmed by 2 bases and 3 bases, with 10 bases remaining between them. The CDR3 sequence: CASSYDRRDYGYTF. DNA for the CDR3: TGTGCCAGCAGTTACGACAGGAGGGACTATGGCTACACCTTC.

The DNA for the CDR3 is TGTGCCAGCAGGCCCGCAATGGGTGAAGCTTTCTTT. Its protein is CASRPAMGEAFF. The chain joins TRBV12-3 or TRBV12-4 to TRBJ1-1; D not certain. The CDR3 consists of 12 residues. V lost 6 bases to trimming and J lost 7 bases, with 12 bases between them.

V and J are TRBV5-1 and TRBJ2-7, with 7 bases that match TRBD1. V gave up 4 bases and J gave up 2 bases; unmatched junction bases: 6. The CDR3 length is 14 residues. Germline V CDR1 and CDR2: SGHRS, YFSETQ. The CDR3 reads CASSPTGRAYEQYF. CDR3 nucleotide sequence: TGCGCCAGCAGCCCGACAGGGCGCGCCTACGAGCAGTACTTC.

This chain uses TRBV9 with TRBJ2-5; TRBD1 agrees at 7 bases. Unmatched junction bases numbered 10, after V lost 3 bases and J lost 5 bases. Germline loops: CDR1 SGDLS, CDR2 YYNGEE. The CDR3 is 15 residues long. This CDR3 is CASSGRGQVRETQYF. CDR3 sequence (DNA): TGTGCCAGCAGCGGACGTGGACAGGTGAGGGAGACCCAGTACTTC. The full variable domain, with the rest looked up from reference TRBV9 and TRBJ2-5, is DSGVTQTPKHLITATGQRVTLRCSPRSGDLSVYWYQQSLDQGLQFLIQYYNGEERAKGNILERFSAQQFPDLHSELNLSSLELGDSALYFCASSGRGQVRETQYFGPGTRLLVL.

The chain combines TRBV19 with TRBJ2-7; TRBD1 matches 10 bases. The CDR3 has 14 amino acids. Germline-derived CDR1 and CDR2 are LNHDA and SQIVND (reference sequence). Germline trimming cut 5 bases from V and 3 bases from J; bases unmatched to any gene: 4. This chain's CDR3 is CASSSDRGSYEQYF. CDR3 DNA sequence: TGTGCCAGTAGTTCGGACAGGGGGAGCTACGAGCAGTACTTC.

The chain employs TRBV5-4 and TRBJ1-5; TRBD1 might be the D (5 bases). CDR3 length: 13 amino acids. Per germline, CDR1 SGHNT and CDR2 YYREEE (reference sequence). V shed 2 bases and J shed 11 bases, with 14 bases lying between them. The DNA for the CDR3 is TGTGCCAGCAGCTTTCGGGGGGGTGAGGCCCAGCATTTT. Amino acids: CASSFRGGEAQHF. Based on the CDR3 plus reference TRBV5-4 and TRBJ1-5, the full variable domain is ETGVTQSPTHLIKTRGQQVTLRCSSQSGHNTVSWYQQALGQGPQFIFQYYREEENGRGNFPPRFSGLQFPNYSSELNVNALELDDSALYLCASSFRGGEAQHFGDGTRLSIL.

The chain recombines TRBV5-4 with TRBJ1-3; the D gene is possibly TRBD1 (6 bases). The germline V gene has CDR1 SGHNT and CDR2 YYREEE (reference sequence). V shed 4 bases and J shed 3 bases, with 17 bases lying between them. The CDR3 sequence is 16 residues long. The CDR3 loop reads CASSGTTGGDGNTIYF. The DNA of the CDR3 is TGTGCCAGCAGCGGCACGACGGGGGGCGATGGAAACACCATATATTTT.

V usage is TRBV6-5 and J usage is TRBJ2-3; 8 nucleotides match TRBD2. There are 13 residues in the CDR3. The trim removed 6 bases at V and 7 bases at J, leaving 6 bases unmatched. Germline assignment: CDR1 MNHEY and CDR2 SVGAGI. CDR3 amino acids: CASRRTSMHTQYF. CDR3 bases: TGTGCCAGCAGAAGGACTAGCATGCATACGCAGTATTTT.

The chain carries TRBV19 and TRBJ2-1; TRBD1 aligns across 7 bases. The germline V gene encodes CDR1 LNHDA and CDR2 SQIVND (reference sequence). The V gene end was trimmed by 4 bases and the J gene end by 10 bases; junction bases not matched to a gene: 7. The CDR3 extends over 13 amino acids. Here the CDR3 reads CASSTRRDREQFF. CDR3 in DNA: TGTGCCAGTAGTACCCGCCGGGACAGAGAGCAGTTCTTC.

J is TRBJ2-1 and V is TRBV19, with D unresolved. The CDR3 is made up of 18 amino acids. Trimming cost V 1 base and J 2 bases, with 18 bases left between them. Germline lookup yields CDR1 LNHDA and CDR2 SQIVND (reference sequence). CDR3 sequence (DNA): TGTGCCAGTAGTATAGTTGGTTGGGGATTGAGCACCTACAATGAGCAGTTCTTC. Amino acids: CASSIVGWGLSTYNEQFF.

This clone was observed a single time. Here the CDR3 DNA reads TGTGCCAGCGGGGCAGGAGAGTACGAGCAGTACTTC. As protein: CASGAGEYEQYF. This chain connects TRBV5-4 to TRBJ2-7; TRBD1 might be the D (5 bases). CDR3 length equals 12 residues. Germline loops: CDR1 SGHNT, CDR2 YYREEE (reference sequence). The V gene lost 7 bases and the J gene lost 4 bases, with 12 bases spanning the gap.

The V call is TRBV18, the J call TRBJ1-2; D ambiguous. Trimming left V 4 bases short and J 8 bases short, with 11 bases between. Per the germline V gene, CDR1 is KGHSH and CDR2 is LQKENI. The CDR3 length is 12 residues. CDR3 region: CASSRDLWGYTF. The CDR3 DNA sequence: TGTGCCAGCTCACGAGACCTCTGGGGCTACACCTTC.

The table lists this clone with a few counts. CDR3 amino acids: CASSISRGGLDEQFF. DNA for the CDR3: TGTGCCAGTAGTATCTCTCGCGGGGGGCTTGATGAGCAGTTCTTC. The V and J genes are TRBV19 and TRBJ2-1, with 8 bases fitting TRBD2. The germline CDR1 and CDR2 sequences are LNHDA and SQIVND (reference sequence). The CDR3 has 15 residues. The V and J ends lost 3 bases and 8 bases, in that order; junction bases with no gene match: 9.

The chain employs TRBV19 and TRBJ1-5, with 7 positions matching TRBD1. This CDR3 has 16 residues. Germline V gives CDR1 LNHDA, CDR2 SQIVND (reference sequence). Trimming at V came to 2 bases and at J to 7 bases, leaving 11 bases not matched to a gene. The CDR3 spells CASSIWAGGGNQPQHF. CDR3 DNA: TGTGCCAGTAGTATATGGGCAGGGGGAGGAAACCAGCCCCAGCATTTT.

The chain links TRBV15 to TRBJ1-2, with a possible D match to TRBD1 (5 bases). CDR1 is LNHNV and CDR2 is YYDKDF in the germline V gene (reference sequence). There are 14 residues in the CDR3. Trimming cost V 0 bases and J 5 bases, with 10 bases left between them. The CDR3 DNA reads TGTGCCACCAGCAGAGATGGGACCCTGTATGGCTACACCTTC. This sequence encodes CATSRDGTLYGYTF.

J is TRBJ2-1 and V is TRBV19, with a possible D match to TRBD2 (6 bases). This CDR3 region has 13 residues. V lost 5 bases and J 9 bases, leaving 14 bases between the germline ends. The V gene's germline CDR1 is LNHDA and CDR2 SQIVND (reference sequence). The CDR3 loop reads CASSRLRGSEQFF. Here the CDR3 DNA reads TGTGCCAGTAGTCGTCTACGGGGGAGTGAGCAGTTCTTC.

The CDR3 nucleotides are TGTGCCAGCAGTGTCCTCGGGACAGGGCCTTTCTATAATTCACCCCTCCACTTT. Protein product: CASSVLGTGPFYNSPLHF. The chain carries TRBV27 and TRBJ1-6, with 9 bases lining up with TRBD1. This CDR3 is 18 amino acids long. Germline V lookup: CDR1 MNHEY, CDR2 SMNVEV (reference sequence). After removal of 5 bases from V and 3 bases from J, the junction contained 11 bases not matched to a gene.